This T cell receptor beta chain was recorded in a study of immune heterogeneity within non-small cell lung tumors. As for the study in general: The tumors comprised several squamous cell carcinomas, ten to eleven non-squamous carcinomas and 1 not otherwise specified. The study, taken as a whole, reports: Within each patient, tumor sites shared identical dominant CDR3 beta clonotypes and also held site-unique high-frequency clones. Individual patients largely had distinct high-frequency T-cell receptor beta clonotypes from one another.

The CDR3 consists of 14 residues. Germline V gives CDR1 SGHDN, CDR2 FVKESK. The ends were cut back, 1 base at V and 5 bases at J, with 11 bases in the middle. Template material comprised bulk tumor genomic DNA at approximately 540 ng per sample. Every primary tumor yielded several biopsies, spaced far apart, that were taken during surgery. Enrolled patients presented with newly diagnosed, previously untreated non-small cell lung cancer and underwent curative surgery. Newly diagnosed patients with non-small cell lung cancer who were having surgery with curative intent served as donors. This clonotype was seen ten or more times. Its antigen is not known. Amplifying TCR beta CDR3 involved multiplex PCR carried out with 32 V and 13 J primers. MiXCR, applied by TCRdb to the multiplex PCR reads, yields one record per CDR3 protein. This sample has about 9,700 distinct CDR3 sequences, with 15% to 20% found just once.

The chain links TRBV14 to TRBJ1-1; D gene uncertain. Material: lung tumor tissue. The receptor was derived from a man aged 40-49 years with non-small cell lung cancer. The CDR3 DNA reads as TGTGCCAGCAGCCAAGGCCGCGTTGGGACTGAAGCTTTCTTT. It translates to CASSQGRVGTEAFF.